The TCR beta chain described here comes from a study of CD8 T cells in ankylosing spondylitis. Making use of molecular barcodes, quantitative 5'-RACE generated TCR beta libraries. TCRdb analysed the 5' RACE reads with MiXCR anew, one entry per CDR3 protein. The table has 160,000 or so distinct CDR3 sequences, 9.5% to 10% seen once. About this clonotype itself: Its antigen is unidentified.

This CDR3 is built from 14 residues. The germline V gene encodes CDR1 MNHEY and CDR2 SMNVEV (reference sequence). Deletions cut 6 bases from V and 4 bases from J, with 12 bases between. The study's findings and limits: Ankylosing spondylitis blood appeared to carry a characteristic TCR beta motif of roughly eight highly homologous variants. A CD8+ phenotype characterized the disease-linked clones, which were relatively rare in peripheral blood.

The chain uses TRBV27 and TRBJ1-4, with D unresolved. Sequences were obtained from blood, either unsorted or a sorted T cell fraction (not recorded which). This receptor was obtained from a female donor with ankylosing spondylitis or in good health (not recorded which). DNA for the CDR3: TGTGCCAGCAGCATCTCGGGTTTTAATGAAAAACTGTTTTTT. Translating it yields CASSISGFNEKLFF.